This TCR beta chain was captured by sequencing in a study of CD8 T cells in Susac syndrome. The CDR3 spans 13 residues. The germline V gene has CDR1 SQVTM and CDR2 ANQGSEA. V lost 5 bases and J 3 bases, leaving 10 bases between the germline ends. After extraction with the RNeasy kit, roughly 0.5 to 1 ug of the RNA was reverse transcribed using random hexamers. TCRdb recomputed calls from the immunoSEQ multiplex PCR reads with MiXCR, one row per CDR3 protein. The sample has 210,000 or so distinct CDR3 sequences, approximately 94% seen once. The specimen sequenced was CD4+ T cells from PBMCs. The rearrangement uses TRBV29-1 and TRBJ2-2; D gene ambiguous. The TCR comes from a human donor with Susac syndrome. CDR3 protein: CSVSRSHTGELFF. The CDR3, as DNA: TGCAGCGTTTCCCGAAGTCACACCGGGGAGCTGTTTTTT.